These T cell receptor beta chains were read from a single sample in a study of T cells in Graves' hyperthyroidism and ophthalmopathy. From the multiplex PCR reads, TCRdb called clonotypes with MiXCR, one entry per CDR3 protein. The table records around 420,000 distinct CDR3 sequences, roughly 13% of them present only once. Sequencing input: blood. Every receptor here comes from a woman under 30 with Graves' hyperthyroidism. CDR3s include the opening cysteine and the closing phenylalanine or tryptophan. A D gene is named only where the DNA matches it firmly. A clone size is listed for some rows: how often the clone was seen (once, few, many), or a class if it is expanded.

>many|.|TRBJ1-3|TRBV5-1
CASSLDGVLSGNTIYF
TGCGCCAGCAGCTTGGATGGGGTCCTCTCTGGAAACACCATATATTTT
>.|TRBD1|TRBJ2-5|TRBV5-1
CASSFDRAETQYF
TGCGCCAGCAGCTTCGACAGGGCCGAGACCCAGTACTTC
>few|.|TRBJ2-2|TRBV4-1
CASSQVGNTGELFF
TGCGCCAGCAGCCAAGTCGGGAACACCGGGGAGCTGTTTTTT
>many|.|TRBJ2-1|TRBV13
CASSNRNSGRQYNEQFF
TGTGCCAGCAGCAACCGTAATAGCGGAAGACAATACAATGAGCAGTTCTTC
>.|TRBD1|TRBJ1-5|TRBV19
CASSIEGQNSNQPQHF
TGTGCCAGTAGTATAGAGGGACAGAATAGCAATCAGCCCCAGCATTTT
>.|.|TRBJ2-3|TRBV19
CASSPGSTQYF
TGTGCCAGTAGTCCCGGGTCTACGCAGTATTTT
>many|.|TRBJ2-5|TRBV20-1
CSAPRRSGSETQYF
TGCAGTGCTCCGCGCAGGTCAGGGTCAGAGACCCAGTACTTC
>few|.|TRBJ1-1|TRBV19
CASKWIDDTEAFF
TGTGCCAGTAAGTGGATTGATGACACTGAAGCTTTCTTT
>few|TRBD2|TRBJ2-7|TRBV18
CASSPGAGGAYEQYF
TGTGCCAGCTCACCAGGAGCGGGAGGGGCCTACGAGCAGTACTTC
>many|TRBD2|TRBJ2-1|TRBV7-2
CASSHPGLAGLGFFEQFF
TGTGCCAGCAGCCACCCGGGACTAGCGGGCTTAGGGTTCTTTGAGCAGTTCTTC
>.|TRBD1|TRBJ2-4|TRBV11-2
CASSLWGTGINIQYF
TGTGCCAGCAGCTTATGGGGGACAGGGATAAACATTCAGTACTTC
>.|TRBD1|TRBJ1-6|TRBV20-1
CSAATGLAGSPLHF
TGCAGTGCTGCGACAGGGTTGGCGGGATCACCCCTCCACTTT
>many|.|TRBJ2-7|TRBV12-3/TRBV12-4
CASRVTGKHEQYF
TGTGCCAGCAGAGTCACAGGGAAACACGAGCAGTACTTC
>many|.|TRBJ2-2|TRBV28
CASSLGRGGELFF
TGTGCCAGCAGTTTAGGGCGGGGCGGGGAGCTGTTTTTT
>many|.|TRBJ1-2|TRBV5-1
CASSLDPNYGYTF
TGTGCCAGCAGCTTAGATCCTAACTATGGCTACACCTTC
>.|TRBD2|TRBJ2-5|TRBV9
CASSVAGLAGETQYF
TGTGCCAGCAGCGTAGCTGGACTAGCGGGAGAGACCCAGTACTTC
>.|.|TRBJ1-3|TRBV6-5
CASSYFPTDHSGNTIYF
TGTGCCAGCAGTTACTTCCCGACAGACCACTCTGGAAACACCATATATTTT
>many|.|TRBJ2-6|TRBV6-2/TRBV6-3
CASSDALGSVANVLTF
TGTGCCAGCAGTGACGCACTGGGCTCGGTGGCCAACGTCCTGACTTTC
>many|TRBD1|TRBJ1-5|TRBV30
CAWSVLGQPYQPQHF
TGTGCCTGGAGTGTACTGGGACAGCCGTATCAGCCCCAGCATTTT
>many|.|TRBJ2-5|TRBV28
CASSPGQWRETQYF
TGTGCCAGCAGTCCGGGACAATGGAGGGAGACCCAGTACTTC
>.|.|TRBJ2-7|TRBV5-4
CASSLDVGTSSYEQYF
TGTGCCAGCAGCTTGGATGTCGGAACCAGCTCCTACGAGCAGTACTTC
>many|TRBD2|TRBJ2-7|TRBV7-9
CASSKTSGDRWDSYEQYF
TGTGCCAGCAGCAAGACTAGCGGGGACCGCTGGGATTCCTACGAGCAGTACTTC
>many|TRBD1|TRBJ1-5|TRBV19
CASSMGQGGNQPQHF
TGTGCCAGTAGCATGGGGCAGGGGGGGAATCAGCCCCAGCATTTT
>.|TRBD1|TRBJ2-6|TRBV9
CASSAQGAGANVLTF
TGTGCCAGCAGCGCACAGGGGGCTGGGGCCAACGTCCTGACTTTC
>few|.|TRBJ2-1|TRBV5-6
CASSLAARNEQFF
TGTGCCAGCAGCTTAGCCGCGAGGAATGAGCAGTTCTTC
>many|TRBD2|TRBJ2-1|TRBV3-1
CASSLAGGSEFF
TGTGCCAGCAGCCTTGCGGGAGGGTCCGAGTTCTTC
>few|.|TRBJ2-4|TRBV5-1
CASSLEGEVKNIQYF
TGCGCCAGCAGCTTGGAGGGGGAAGTCAAAAACATTCAGTACTTC
>.|TRBD2|TRBJ2-1|TRBV30
CAWSVIAGGRDEQFF
TGTGCCTGGAGTGTTATTGCGGGAGGGCGGGATGAGCAGTTCTTC
>many|.|TRBJ2-4|TRBV28
CASRGPVIKAIQYF
TGTGCCAGCCGGGGGCCTGTAATAAAAGCCATTCAGTACTTC
>.|.|TRBJ1-2|TRBV20-1
CSASSGAVDGYTF
TGCAGTGCTAGTTCCGGGGCAGTAGATGGCTACACCTTC
>.|.|TRBJ2-1|TRBV7-2
CASSFEPGEQFF
TGTGCCAGCAGCTTCGAGCCGGGGGAGCAGTTCTTC
>many|.|TRBJ2-1|TRBV6-1
CASSPYAVRDLGNEQFF
TGTGCCAGCAGTCCTTATGCCGTTAGGGACTTGGGAAATGAGCAGTTCTTC
>many|.|TRBJ2-5|TRBV19
CASSRRFGETQYF
TGTGCCAGTAGCCGAAGGTTTGGAGAGACCCAGTACTTC
>.|TRBD1|TRBJ2-1|TRBV18
CASSPGTGISGGNEQFF
TGTGCCAGCTCACCAGGGACAGGGATTTCGGGGGGAAATGAGCAGTTCTTC
>many|TRBD1|TRBJ1-5|TRBV20-1
CSARGGTGRGQPQHF
TGCAGTGCTAGAGGGGGGACAGGGAGAGGGCAGCCCCAGCATTTT